Presented here are 7 T cell receptor beta chains from one specimen sequenced in a study of blood T cell repertoires in COVID-19. Sequencing was performed with immunoSEQ multiplex PCR; in TCRdb, only in-frame clones are kept and a portion is missing. Of roughly 130,000 clones listed, around 76% are singletons. Input material: peripheral blood. These receptors originate from a man of 80 years or more with acute or convalescent COVID-19.

The table lists this clone with a few counts. The J gene is TRBJ1-3, the V gene TRBV28; the D gene is possibly TRBD1 (5 bases). This CDR3 is 15 amino acids long. Germline V gives CDR1 MDHEN, CDR2 SYDVKM. V was trimmed by 5 bases and J by 0 bases, leaving 11 bases between them. The CDR3: CASSIRQNSGNTIYF. Here the CDR3 DNA reads TGTGCCAGCAGTATTCGACAGAACTCTGGAAACACCATATATTTT.

The V call is TRBV2, the J call TRBJ1-6, with D perhaps TRBD1 (5 bases). CDR1 and CDR2 (germline): SNHLY, FYNNEI. Trimming stripped 3 bases from V and 7 bases from J, with 22 bases between. The CDR3 runs to 18 residues. CDR3 DNA sequence: TGTGCCAGCAGTGAGAGGGGACTTGGGGCCTGGGGAAATTCACCCCTCCACTTT. Protein product: CASSERGLGAWGNSPLHF.

V and J are TRBV5-4 and TRBJ1-3; no firm D call. V was pared by 4 bases and J by 0 bases, with 11 bases between. Germline CDR1 is SGHNT and CDR2 is YYREEE (reference sequence). There are 15 residues in the CDR3. The CDR3 nucleotides read TGTGCCAGCAGCCAACACGGGTCCTCTGGAAACACCATATATTTT. This encodes CASSQHGSSGNTIYF.

The chain recombines TRBV3-1 (or the pseudogene TRBV3-2) with TRBJ1-6; D not certain. Trimming shortened V by 2 bases and J by 13 bases, and 15 bases separated the two germline ends. Germline V gene lookup returns CDR1 LGHDT and CDR2 YNNKEL (reference sequence). The CDR3 loop spans 14 amino acids. The CDR3: CASSQTTGRAPLHF. Here the CDR3 DNA reads TGTGCCAGCAGCCAAACCACCGGGAGGGCCCCCCTCCACTTT.

The V and J genes are TRBV19 and TRBJ2-1; the D gene is possibly TRBD2 (6 bases). Germline V gives CDR1 LNHDA, CDR2 SQIVND (reference sequence). The CDR3 has 18 residues. V was pared by 1 base and J by 7 bases, with 23 bases between. CDR3 DNA: TGTGCCAGTAGTATAGCAGGACCCAGCGGGCCAGCTCTAAATGAGCAGTTCTTC. Amino acids: CASSIAGPSGPALNEQFF.

The J gene is TRBJ2-5, the V gene TRBV5-1; D unresolved. Per the germline V gene, CDR1 is SGHRS and CDR2 is YFSETQ. Trimming took 2 bases from V and 1 from J, leaving 9 bases between them. CDR3 length: 14 amino acids. This chain's CDR3 is CASSFSVPQETQYF. For the CDR3, the DNA is TGCGCCAGCAGCTTCTCGGTCCCCCAAGAGACCCAGTACTTC.

This clone was recorded once. The chain employs TRBV9 and TRBJ2-1, with 9 bases fitting TRBD1. Trimming cost V 3 bases and J 3 bases; bases outside gene matches: 4. Looked up from germline, CDR1 is SGDLS and CDR2 is YYNGEE. CDR3 size: 15 residues. This chain's CDR3 is CASSDQGQGYNEQFF. CDR3 DNA sequence: TGTGCCAGCAGCGACCAGGGACAGGGCTACAATGAGCAGTTCTTC.